This T cell receptor (beta chain) was captured in a study of technical replicates of blood from several donors. V lost 4 bases, J lost 2 bases, and 12 bases lay in between. CDR3 size: 14 residues. Germline V CDR1 and CDR2: PRHDT, FYEKMQ (reference sequence). In this sample, this clone turned up once. Sequencing used immunoSEQ multiplex PCR; TCRdb keeps in-frame clones, though not all of them. Found here are over 50,000 clones, about 86% of them singletons; the top ten hold about 4.8%. Sequences were obtained from PBMCs. This chain connects TRBV13 to TRBJ2-7; tentatively, D is TRBD1 (6 bases). The clonotype was recovered from a human donor in good health. Some clones in this sample may be carry-over from other donors' samples. In DNA, the CDR3 is TGTGCCAGCAGCTCCGAAGACAGGCCCTACGAGCAGTACTTC. This translates into CASSSEDRPYEQYF.